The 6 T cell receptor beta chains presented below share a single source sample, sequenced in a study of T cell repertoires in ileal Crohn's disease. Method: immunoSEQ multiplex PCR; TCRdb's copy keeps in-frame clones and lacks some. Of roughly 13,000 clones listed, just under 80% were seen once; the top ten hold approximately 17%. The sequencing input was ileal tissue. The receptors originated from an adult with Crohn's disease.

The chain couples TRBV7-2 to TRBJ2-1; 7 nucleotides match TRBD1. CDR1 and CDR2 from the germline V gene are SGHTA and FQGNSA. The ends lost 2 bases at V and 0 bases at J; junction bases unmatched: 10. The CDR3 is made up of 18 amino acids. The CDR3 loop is CASSLRVKGAASYNEQFF. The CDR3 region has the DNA TGTGCCAGCAGCTTAAGGGTCAAGGGGGCCGCCTCCTACAATGAGCAGTTCTTC.

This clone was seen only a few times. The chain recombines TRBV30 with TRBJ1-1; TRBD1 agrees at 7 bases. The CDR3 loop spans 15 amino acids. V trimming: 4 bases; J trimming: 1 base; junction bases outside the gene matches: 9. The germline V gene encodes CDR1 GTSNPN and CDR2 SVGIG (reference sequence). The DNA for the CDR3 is TGTGCCTGGACGCTGGGGGGACAGCCGAACACTGAAGCTTTCTTT. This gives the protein CAWTLGGQPNTEAFF.

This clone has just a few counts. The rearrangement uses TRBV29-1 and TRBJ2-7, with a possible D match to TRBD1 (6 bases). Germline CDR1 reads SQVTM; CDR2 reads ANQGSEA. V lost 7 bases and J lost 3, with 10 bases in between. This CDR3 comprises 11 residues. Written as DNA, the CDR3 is TGCAGCGCCGTCAGGGGCTACGAGCAGTACTTC. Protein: CSAVRGYEQYF.

The CDR3 DNA follows: TGTGCCATCAGAGAGGCCAGGGGCAATGAGCAGTTCTTC. Protein sequence: CAIREARGNEQFF. The chain has TRBV10-3 and TRBJ2-1, with TRBD1 as a possible D gene (6 bases). Germline V gene sequence: CDR1 ENHRY, CDR2 SYGVKD. The CDR3 contains 13 residues. V shed 6 bases and J shed 6 bases, with 12 bases lying between them.

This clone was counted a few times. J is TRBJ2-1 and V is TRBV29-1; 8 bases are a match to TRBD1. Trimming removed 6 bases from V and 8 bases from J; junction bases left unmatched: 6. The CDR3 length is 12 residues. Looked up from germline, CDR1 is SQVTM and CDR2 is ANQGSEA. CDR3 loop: CSVHADRDEQFF. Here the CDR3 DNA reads TGCAGCGTACACGCGGACAGGGATGAGCAGTTCTTC.

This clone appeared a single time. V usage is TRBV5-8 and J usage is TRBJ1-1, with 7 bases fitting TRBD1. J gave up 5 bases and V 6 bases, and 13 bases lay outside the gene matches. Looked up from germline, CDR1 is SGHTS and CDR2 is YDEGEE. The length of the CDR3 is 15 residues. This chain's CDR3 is CASTRLRGGRTEAFF. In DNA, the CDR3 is TGTGCCAGCACCCGCCTTCGAGGGGGCCGGACTGAAGCTTTCTTT.